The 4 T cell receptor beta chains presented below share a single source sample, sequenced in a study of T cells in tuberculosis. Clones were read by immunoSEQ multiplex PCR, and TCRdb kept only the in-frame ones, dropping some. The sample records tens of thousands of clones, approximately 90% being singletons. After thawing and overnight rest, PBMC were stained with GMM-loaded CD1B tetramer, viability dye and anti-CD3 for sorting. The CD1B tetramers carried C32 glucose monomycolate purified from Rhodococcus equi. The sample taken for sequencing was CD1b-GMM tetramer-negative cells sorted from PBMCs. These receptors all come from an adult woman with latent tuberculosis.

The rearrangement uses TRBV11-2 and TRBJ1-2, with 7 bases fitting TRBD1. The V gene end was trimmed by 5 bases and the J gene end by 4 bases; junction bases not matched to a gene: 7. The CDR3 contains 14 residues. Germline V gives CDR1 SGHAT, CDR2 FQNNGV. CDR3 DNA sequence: TGTGCCAGCAGCCGCGGGACAGCCACCTATGGCTACACCTTC. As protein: CASSRGTATYGYTF.

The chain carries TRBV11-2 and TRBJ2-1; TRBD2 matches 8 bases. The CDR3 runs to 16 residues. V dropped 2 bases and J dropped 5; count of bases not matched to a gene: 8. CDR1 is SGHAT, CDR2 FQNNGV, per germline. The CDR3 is CASSLRLAGIHNEQFF. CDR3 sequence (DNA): TGTGCCAGCAGCTTACGGCTAGCGGGTATCCACAATGAGCAGTTCTTC.

CDR3 in DNA: TGTGCCAGCAGGCCTACTGAAAAGCAGTTCTTC. Its protein is CASRPTEKQFF. V usage is TRBV7-9 and J usage is TRBJ2-1; D not certain. In germline, CDR1 is SEHNR, CDR2 FQNEAQ (reference sequence). CDR3 length: 11 amino acids. V lost 6 bases and J lost 11, with 11 bases in between.

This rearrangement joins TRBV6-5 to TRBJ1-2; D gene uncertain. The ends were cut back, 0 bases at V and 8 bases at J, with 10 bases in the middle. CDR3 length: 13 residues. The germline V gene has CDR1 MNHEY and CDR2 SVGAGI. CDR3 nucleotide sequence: TGTGCCAGCAGTTACTCGCGGGAGAGGGGCTACACCTTC. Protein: CASSYSRERGYTF.